The text below deals with one T cell receptor beta chain. The antigen is undetermined. The entry originates in a study of T cell responses to AZD1222 COVID-19 vaccine. CDR1 and CDR2 (germline): WNHNN, SYGVQD (reference sequence). V shed 6 bases, J shed 0 bases, and the junction held 3 bases outside the gene matches. CDR3 length: 14 amino acids. Repertoires were generated with immunoSEQ multiplex PCR, while TCRdb's copy carries only in-frame clones and drops some. The data hold around 100,000 clones, with approximately 90% observed a single time. Points from the study as a whole: Nearly half of spike-specific TCRs reportedly go after variant regions that carry no mutations.

This chain joins TRBV10-1 and TRBJ1-1; TRBD1 matches 8 bases. Here the sequenced sample was peripheral blood, taken on day 0 of AZD1222 vaccination. The sequence was obtained from an adult in good health. CDR3 nucleotides: TGCGCCAGCAGGGCAGGGGGCCTGAACACTGAAGCTTTCTTT. As protein: CASRAGGLNTEAFF.